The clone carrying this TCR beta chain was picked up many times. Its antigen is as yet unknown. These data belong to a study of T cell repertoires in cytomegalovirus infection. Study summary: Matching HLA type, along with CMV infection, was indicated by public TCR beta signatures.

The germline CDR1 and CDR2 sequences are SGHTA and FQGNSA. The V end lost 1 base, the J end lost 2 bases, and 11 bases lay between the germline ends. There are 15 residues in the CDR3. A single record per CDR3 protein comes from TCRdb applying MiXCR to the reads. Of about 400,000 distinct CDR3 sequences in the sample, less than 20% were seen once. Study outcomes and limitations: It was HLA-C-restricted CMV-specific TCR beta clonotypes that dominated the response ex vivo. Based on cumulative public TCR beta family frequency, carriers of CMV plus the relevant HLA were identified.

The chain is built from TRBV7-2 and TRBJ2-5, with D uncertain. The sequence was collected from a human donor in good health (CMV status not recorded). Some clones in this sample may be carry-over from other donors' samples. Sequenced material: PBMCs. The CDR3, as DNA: TGTGCCAGCAGCTTAGGCCAGGTAGAACAAGAGACCCAGTACTTC. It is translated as CASSLGQVEQETQYF.